This is a list of T cell receptor beta chains from one sample in a study of cytomegalovirus exposure and HLA in healthy donors. Generated by immunoSEQ multiplex PCR, the TCRdb table keeps only in-frame clones and is missing some. The table has about 180,000 clones, 77% seen once. The sample comprised PBMCs. Receptor source: a man between 18 and 29 years old in good health and CMV-seronegative. The CDR3 runs from the conserved cysteine through the conserved F or W. The D gene is left open where the match is weak. Rows may omit the clone size; those that give it use once, few, many or a size class.

D gene	J gene	V gene	clone size	CDR3 DNA	CDR3 protein
.	TRBJ1-1	TRBV7-8	.	TGTGCCAGCAGCAGAACTGCAAGGGGCACTGAAGCTTTCTTT	CASSRTARGTEAFF
.	TRBJ2-3	TRBV11-3	.	TGTGCCAGCAGCTTTGCGGGGCTCACAGATACGCAGTATTTT	CASSFAGLTDTQYF
.	TRBJ2-7	TRBV11-3	.	TGTGCCAGCAGCTTAGGTTCGACGGGAGCTTCGGAGCAGTACTTC	CASSLGSTGASEQYF
TRBD2	TRBJ2-7	TRBV4-2	few	TGTGCCAGCAGCCCAGAAGCGGGGACCTCCTACGAGCAGTACTTC	CASSPEAGTSYEQYF
.	TRBJ2-7	TRBV6-5	.	TGTGCCAGCAGTCAACATAGCTCCTACGAGCAGTACTTC	CASSQHSSYEQYF
.	TRBJ1-5	TRBV4-1	once	TGCGCCAGCAGCCAAGATACCGGGAAAGTAGAGCCCCAGCATTTT	CASSQDTGKVEPQHF
.	TRBJ2-7	TRBV18	once	TGTGCCAGCTCAAGGACTACCTACGAGCAGTACTTC	CASSRTTYEQYF
TRBD1	TRBJ1-5	TRBV7-9	.	TGTGCCAGCAGCCTAGGACAGGGAGACCAGCCCCAGCATTTT	CASSLGQGDQPQHF
.	TRBJ2-5	TRBV6-1	.	TGTGCCAGCACGGCGCAGGGGAAGACCCAGTACTTC	CASTAQGKTQYF
TRBD2	TRBJ2-6	TRBV5-8	.	TGTGCCAGCAGCTTAAGACTAGCGGCAAACTCTGGGGCCAACGTCCTGACTTTC	CASSLRLAANSGANVLTF
.	TRBJ2-3	TRBV9	.	TGCGCCAGCAGGGAGGAGCGGCGCACAGATACGCAGTATTTT	CASREERRTDTQYF
.	TRBJ1-2	TRBV15	few	TGTGCCACCAGCAGAGATCCGCGGGGCATAGGCTACACCTTC	CATSRDPRGIGYTF
TRBD2	TRBJ2-7	TRBV19	.	TGTGCCAGTAGCCCACAGCTAGCGGGAGGGCCCTACGAGCAGTACTTC	CASSPQLAGGPYEQYF
.	TRBJ2-7	TRBV15	.	TGTGCCACCAGCGGATCAGGTTACTCCTACGAGCAGTACTTC	CATSGSGYSYEQYF
TRBD1	TRBJ2-1	TRBV11-3	.	TGTGCCAGCAGCCCCGGGACAGGGGCGCTCAATGAGCAGTTCTTC	CASSPGTGALNEQFF
TRBD2	TRBJ2-1	TRBV10-3	.	TGTGCCATCAGTGAGTCCGGCGGGAGAGGCAATGAGCAGTTCTTC	CAISESGGRGNEQFF
TRBD1	TRBJ2-7	TRBV7-8	.	TGTGCCAGCAGCTTGCCCCCGCTCGGACAGGGGACCTACGAGCAGTACTTC	CASSLPPLGQGTYEQYF
TRBD1	TRBJ2-7	TRBV4-3	.	TGCGCCAGCAGCCAGAGGGGACAGGGTACCTACGAGCAGTACTTC	CASSQRGQGTYEQYF
.	TRBJ2-3	TRBV9	.	TGTGCCAGCAGCGCAAGCACAGATACGCAGTATTTT	CASSASTDTQYF
TRBD1	TRBJ1-5	TRBV11-3	.	TGTGCCAGCAGTCAGATAAGAAGGGACAGGGACTTAAGAAATCAGCCCCAGCATTTT	CASSQIRRDRDLRNQPQHF
TRBD1	TRBJ2-6	TRBV5-5	.	TGTGCCAGCAGCACAGCGACAGGGACTGGGGCCAACGTCCTGACTTTC	CASSTATGTGANVLTF
.	TRBJ2-7	TRBV10-3	.	TGTGCCATCGGGGGGAAGCCCCTACAATACGGATTACCGGGGCCTACAATACCCTACGAGCAGTACTTC	CAIGGKPLQYGLPGPTIPYEQYF
.	TRBJ2-3	TRBV9	.	TGTGCCAGCAGCGTAGGAGCGCGGAGCACAGATACGCAGTATTTT	CASSVGARSTDTQYF
TRBD1	TRBJ1-5	TRBV19	.	TGTGCCAGTAGGGGACAGGGTATGGATCAGCCCCAGCATTTT	CASRGQGMDQPQHF
TRBD2	TRBJ2-2	TRBV6-5	.	TGTGCTAGCAGAACGACTAGCGGGGGTTTGTTTTTT	CASRTTSGGLFF
TRBD1	TRBJ1-2	TRBV4-3	.	TGCGCCAGCAGCCTACAGGGGGACTTTTACTATGGCTACACCTTC	CASSLQGDFYYGYTF
.	TRBJ1-4	TRBV11-3	.	TGTGCCAGCAGCTTGGACAGTAGCCTTAATGAAAAACTGTTTTTT	CASSLDSSLNEKLFF
.	TRBJ1-1	TRBV5-6	.	TGTGCCAGCAGCTTGGACAGAAACACTGAAGCTTTCTTT	CASSLDRNTEAFF
TRBD2	TRBJ2-1	TRBV4-2	.	TGTGCCAGCAGCCAAGTTCCAAGCGGGAGCTCCTACAATGAGCAGTTCTTC	CASSQVPSGSSYNEQFF
TRBD2	TRBJ2-3	TRBV4-3	.	TGCGCCAGCAGCCTTCAAGCGGGGAGCACAGATACGCAGTATTTT	CASSLQAGSTDTQYF
.	TRBJ1-4	TRBV6-1	.	TGTGCCAGCAGTGCAGTCCCAGGGTGGGCTGCAACTAATGAAAAACTGTTTTTT	CASSAVPGWAATNEKLFF
TRBD1	TRBJ1-1	TRBV7-8	once	TGTGCCAGCAGCCGGACAGGGGGACAAAACACTGAAGCTTTCTTT	CASSRTGGQNTEAFF
TRBD1	TRBJ1-5	TRBV7-2	.	TGTGCCAGCAGCTTAGTTTCTACAGGGGGCCCTCAGCCCCAGCATTTT	CASSLVSTGGPQPQHF
.	TRBJ2-7	TRBV9	.	TGTGCCAGCAGCGTAGGTGGGGGCGACAACGAGCAGTACTTC	CASSVGGGDNEQYF
TRBD1	TRBJ2-5	TRBV6-5	.	TGTGCCAGCAGCTCTAACAGGGGGCGAAGGGAGACCCAGTACTTC	CASSSNRGRRETQYF
TRBD1	TRBJ1-1	TRBV2	.	TGTGGGGCGGGCTACACAGGGGGAACTGAAGCTTTCTTT	CGAGYTGGTEAFF
.	TRBJ2-3	TRBV4-2	once	TGTGCCAGCAGCCAAGGACTCGGAAGAGGAGATACGCAGTATTTT	CASSQGLGRGDTQYF
TRBD1	TRBJ2-2	TRBV4-3	.	TGCGCCAGCAGCCAAGATAGCACAGGGGGTAGGCCCGGGGAGCTGTTTTTT	CASSQDSTGGRPGELFF
.	TRBJ1-6	TRBV6-1	.	TGTGCCAGCACCCCTTGGACGGGGAATTCACCCCTCCACTTT	CASTPWTGNSPLHF
TRBD1	TRBJ1-2	TRBV2	.	TGTGCCAGCAGCTCCGGGACAGGGGGCGCCTACTATGGCTACACCTTC	CASSSGTGGAYYGYTF
TRBD1	TRBJ1-2	TRBV6-5	.	TGTGCCAGCAGTTATACGACAGGGAACCTACGCTACACCTTC	CASSYTTGNLRYTF
.	TRBJ1-1	TRBV5-1	.	TGCGCCAGCAGCTTGGCTAGCGTGACTGAAGCTTTCTTT	CASSLASVTEAFF
.	TRBJ2-2	TRBV4-3	.	TGCGCCAGCAGCCACGAAAGCCTCAGGGACACCGGGGAGCTGTTTTTT	CASSHESLRDTGELFF
.	TRBJ2-1	TRBV20-1	.	TGCAGTCCCCAGGGGAGAAATGAGCAGTTCTTC	CSPQGRNEQFF
.	TRBJ1-3	TRBV11-3	.	TGTGCCAGCAGCTTAGATGGGCACCTCGGAAACACCATATATTTT	CASSLDGHLGNTIYF
.	TRBJ2-3	TRBV7-2	.	TGTGCCAGCAGCTTAGCCTCGGGAGTGGGGGCAGATACGCAGTATTTT	CASSLASGVGADTQYF
TRBD1	TRBJ2-5	TRBV5-6	.	TGTGCCAGCAGCAGTTACGGGACAGGGGAGACCCAGTACTTC	CASSSYGTGETQYF
TRBD1	TRBJ1-1	TRBV4-3	.	TGCGCCACCCGGACAGGTCTCGGGACTGAAGCTTTCTTT	CATRTGLGTEAFF
.	TRBJ2-3	TRBV5-6	.	TGTGCCAGCAGCTTGGGGGACATTCCCCATTCGGATACGCAGTATTTT	CASSLGDIPHSDTQYF
.	TRBJ2-1	TRBV5-4	once	TGTGCCAGCAGCAACCAACAGGGTGTTGATGAGCAGTTCTTC	CASSNQQGVDEQFF
TRBD2	TRBJ2-3	TRBV5-1	.	TGCGCCAGCAGCGCCCTAGCGGGGGGCCTCGGAGATACGCAGTATTTT	CASSALAGGLGDTQYF
TRBD1	TRBJ1-2	TRBV9	.	TGTGCCAGCAGCGTCGCCGGGACAGGGTTTGAAGGGCATGGCTACACCTTC	CASSVAGTGFEGHGYTF
.	TRBJ1-1	TRBV23-1	.	TGCGCCAGCAGTCAATCAAACAGACTGAACACTGAAGCTTTCTTT	CASSQSNRLNTEAFF
.	TRBJ2-7	TRBV7-2	.	TGTGCCAGCAGGAGCAGGGGAAGCTACGAGCAGTACTTC	CASRSRGSYEQYF
TRBD1	TRBJ1-2	TRBV30	.	TGTGCCTGGCGAAACGGACAGGGGGCGGCTTATGGCTACACCTTC	CAWRNGQGAAYGYTF